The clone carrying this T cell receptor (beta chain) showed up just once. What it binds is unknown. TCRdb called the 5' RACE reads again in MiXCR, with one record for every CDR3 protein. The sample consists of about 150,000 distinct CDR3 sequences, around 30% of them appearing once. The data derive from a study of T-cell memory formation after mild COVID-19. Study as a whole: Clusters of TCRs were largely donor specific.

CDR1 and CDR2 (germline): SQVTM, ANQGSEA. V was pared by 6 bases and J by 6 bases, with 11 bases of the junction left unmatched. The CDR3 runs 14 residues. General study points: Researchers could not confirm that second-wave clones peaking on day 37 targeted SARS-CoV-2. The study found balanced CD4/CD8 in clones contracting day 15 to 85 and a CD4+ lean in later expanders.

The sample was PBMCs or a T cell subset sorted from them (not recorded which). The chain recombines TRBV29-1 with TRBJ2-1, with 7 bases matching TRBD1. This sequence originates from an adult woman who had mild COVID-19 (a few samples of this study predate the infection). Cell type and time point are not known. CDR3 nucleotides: TGCAGCGTCCCCGGGACAGCTAAAGTCAATGAGCAGTTCTTC. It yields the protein CSVPGTAKVNEQFF.